The T cell receptor beta chain under discussion was sequenced for a study of CD8+ T cells in alopecia areata. Study details: Tofacitinib treatment spanned 6 to 18 months, with 6 months off drug afterward.

The germline CDR1 and CDR2 sequences are SQVTM and ANQGSEA. J gave up 1 base and V 5 bases, and 8 bases lay outside the gene matches. This CDR3 is 15 amino acids long. This clone was counted only a few times. The antigen remains unidentified. Extracted RNA was reverse transcribed, and the resulting cDNA served as sequencing template. The repertoire was sequenced with immunoSEQ multiplex PCR; TCRdb's copy has only in-frame clones and lacks some. The sample contains more than 150,000 clones, 50% to 65% of which appear only once. Overall study findings and caveats: Compared with normal scalp, lesional scalp had higher clonality and more expanded CD8+ clones. Among the cells sequenced in scalp samples are also the resident alphabeta T cells of normal skin. Possibly because of HLA-related factors, TCR sharing was less clear across patients than in mice.

The origin of this receptor is a human donor with alopecia areata. The J gene is TRBJ2-3, the V gene TRBV29-1, with 8 bases identical to TRBD1. This sample comprised CD8+ T cells sorted from blood, obtained at week 0. The CDR3: CSVYRGTGGTDTQYF. CDR3 coding DNA: TGCAGCGTTTATAGGGGGACAGGAGGCACAGATACGCAGTATTTT.